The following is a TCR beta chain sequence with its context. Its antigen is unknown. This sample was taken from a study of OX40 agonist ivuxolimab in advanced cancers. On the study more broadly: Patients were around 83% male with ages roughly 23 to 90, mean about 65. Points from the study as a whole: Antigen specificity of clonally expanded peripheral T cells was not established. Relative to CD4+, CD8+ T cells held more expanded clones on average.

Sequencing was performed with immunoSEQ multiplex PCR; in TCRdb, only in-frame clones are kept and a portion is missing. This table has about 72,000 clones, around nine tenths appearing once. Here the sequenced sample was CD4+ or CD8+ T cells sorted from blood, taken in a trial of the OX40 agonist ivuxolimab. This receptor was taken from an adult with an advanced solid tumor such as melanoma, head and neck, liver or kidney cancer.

The CDR3 bases are TGTGCCAGCAGTGCTCTCTACGGCAGGGAGGTTGGTGCCCAGTACTTC. This translates into CASSALYGREVGAQYF. The rearrangement joins TRBV25-1 to TRBJ2-5, with TRBD2 as a possible D gene (6 bases). The CDR3 is made up of 16 amino acids. V was cut by 4 bases and J by 9 bases, with 24 bases left in between. From germline, CDR1 is MGHDK and CDR2 SYGVNS.